Included here is one T cell receptor beta chain sequence, with context. The CDR3 covers 14 residues. Germline CDR1 SQVTM, CDR2 ANQGSEA. The V gene end was trimmed by 8 bases and the J gene end by 6 bases; junction bases not matched to a gene: 13. TCR sequencing covered three patients who responded to pembrolizumab. Sequencing was performed with immunoSEQ multiplex PCR; in TCRdb, only in-frame clones are kept and a portion is missing. The data contain approximately 130,000 clones, about 85% of them singletons. The data originate from a study of PD-1 blockade in mismatch repair-deficient tumors. On the study more broadly: Patients had around 12 mismatch repair-deficient cancer types, all previously treated and progressing.

The receptor's source is an adult with mismatch repair-deficient cancer. The source was peripheral blood, collected 44 weeks after starting pembrolizumab. The chain links TRBV29-1 to TRBJ2-1; 7 bases are a match to TRBD2. DNA for the CDR3: TGCAGCTGGACGGGGGGTGTTCGAGTCAATGAGCAGTTCTTC. Translated: CSWTGGVRVNEQFF.